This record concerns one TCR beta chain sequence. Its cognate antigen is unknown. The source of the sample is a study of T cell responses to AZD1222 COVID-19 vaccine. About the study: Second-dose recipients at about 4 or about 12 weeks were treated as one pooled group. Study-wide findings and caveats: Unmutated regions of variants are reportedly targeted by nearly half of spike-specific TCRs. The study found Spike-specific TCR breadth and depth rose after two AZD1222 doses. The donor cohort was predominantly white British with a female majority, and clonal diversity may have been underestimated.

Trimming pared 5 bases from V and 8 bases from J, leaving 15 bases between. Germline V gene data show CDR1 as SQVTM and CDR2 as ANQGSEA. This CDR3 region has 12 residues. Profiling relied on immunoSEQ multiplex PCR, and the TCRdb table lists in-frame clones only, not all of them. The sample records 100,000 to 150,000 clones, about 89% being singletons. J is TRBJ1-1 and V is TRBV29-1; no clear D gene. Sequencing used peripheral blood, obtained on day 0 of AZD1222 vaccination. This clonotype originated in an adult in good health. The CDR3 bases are TGCAGCGTTTACATCTCCTCCCCGGAAGCTTTCTTT. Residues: CSVYISSPEAFF.